This section outlines one T cell receptor beta chain sequence together with its context. These data originate in a study of blood T cell repertoires in COVID-19. Using immunoSEQ multiplex PCR, the repertoire was profiled, and TCRdb retains in-frame clones only, with some absent. The table includes 350,000 to 400,000 clones, approximately 93% detected once. Per the germline V gene, CDR1 is LNHDA and CDR2 is SQIVND (reference sequence). V was pared by 9 bases and J by 4 bases, with 10 bases of the junction left unmatched. This CDR3 comprises 15 residues. The chain has TRBV19 and TRBJ1-2, with 11 positions matching TRBD1. The receptor was isolated from a middle-aged woman who had been exposed to COVID-19. The sample comprised PBMCs or T cells enriched from blood (not recorded which). As DNA, the CDR3 is TGTGCCAGCAACTACCGGGACAGGGGGTCCTATGGCTACACCTTC. It is translated as CASNYRDRGSYGYTF.